The clone carrying this TCR beta chain occurred many times. Antigen unknown. The data originate from a study of human T cells and chemical hapten exposure. Background on the study: During the approximately 25-week study period, patients had diphenylcyclopropenone applied to the scalp every week. Study outcomes and limitations: The study found expanded TCRs formed significantly more large CDR3 similarity clusters than controls.

Time point reported: patch test 1, 2 weeks after DPC sensitization. Treatment of the sample: therapeutic diphenylcyclopropenone sensitization with weekly scalp DPC. The study enrolled 18 to 70-year-old alopecia patients suitable for DPC. Library preparation tagged each individual cDNA molecule with a unique molecular identifier. TCRdb analysed the RACE reads with MiXCR anew, one entry per CDR3 protein. The sample shows 370,000 or so distinct CDR3 sequences, 4.8% of them seen only once. This CDR3 spans 15 amino acids. The V end was cut by 3 bases, the J end by 4 bases, with 13 bases between. V gene TRBV12-3 or TRBV12-4 combines with J gene TRBJ2-1; D ambiguous. The sequenced sample was whole blood, obtained in connection with sensitization to the hapten diphenylcyclopropenone (DPC). The receptor comes from a woman aged 50 to 65 with alopecia areata. Some clones in this sample may be carry-over from other donors' samples. Written as DNA, the CDR3 is TGTGCCAGCAGTTTTTTGAACGGGCTTTACAATGAGCAGTTCTTC. Its protein is CASSFLNGLYNEQFF.